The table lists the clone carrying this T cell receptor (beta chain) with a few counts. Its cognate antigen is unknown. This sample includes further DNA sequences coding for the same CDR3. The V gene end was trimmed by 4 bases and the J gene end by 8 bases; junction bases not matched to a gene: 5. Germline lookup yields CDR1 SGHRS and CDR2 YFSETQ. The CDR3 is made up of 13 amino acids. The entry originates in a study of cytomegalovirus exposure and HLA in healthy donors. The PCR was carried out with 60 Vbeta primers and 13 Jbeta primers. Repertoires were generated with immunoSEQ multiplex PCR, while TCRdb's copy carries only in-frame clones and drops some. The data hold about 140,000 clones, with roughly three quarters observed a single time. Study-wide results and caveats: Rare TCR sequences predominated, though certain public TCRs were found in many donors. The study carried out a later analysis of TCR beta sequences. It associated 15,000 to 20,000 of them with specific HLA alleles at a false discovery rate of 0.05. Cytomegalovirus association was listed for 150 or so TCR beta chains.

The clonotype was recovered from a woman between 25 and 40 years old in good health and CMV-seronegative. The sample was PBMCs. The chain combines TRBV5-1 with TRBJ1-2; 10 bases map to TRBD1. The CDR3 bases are TGCGCCAGCAGCCTTGGACAGGGGGAAGGCTACACCTTC. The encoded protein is CASSLGQGEGYTF.